The 18 T cell receptor beta chains below come from one sample, sequenced in a study of blood T cell repertoires in COVID-19. The data were produced by immunoSEQ multiplex PCR, yet TCRdb's version contains in-frame clones alone and is incomplete. Among around 200,000 clones, approximately 85% were seen once, and the ten largest hold around 9.5%. The specimen was peripheral blood. These receptors were taken from a woman aged 80 or over with acute or convalescent COVID-19.

This chain connects TRBV7-2 to TRBJ1-6; no clear D gene. Germline CDR1 reads SGHTA; CDR2 reads FQGNSA. The CDR3 sequence is 13 residues long. V shed 5 bases and J shed 11 bases, with 13 bases lying between them. The CDR3 here is CASSTGNRPPLHF. The CDR3 DNA reads TGTGCCAGCAGCACGGGTAACCGCCCACCCCTCCACTTT.

This clone was counted between two and nine times. The chain employs TRBV6-5 and TRBJ1-2, with 7 bases identical to TRBD1. The ends lost 5 bases at V and 5 bases at J; junction bases unmatched: 8. Germline V gene data show CDR1 as MNHEY and CDR2 as SVGAGI. This CDR3 contains 14 residues. CDR3 in DNA: TGTGCCAGCAGTCCCCGAACAGGGGAGTATGGCTACACCTTC. This gives the protein CASSPRTGEYGYTF.

V usage is TRBV11-2 and J usage is TRBJ2-1; 12 positions match TRBD2. The germline V gene has CDR1 SGHAT and CDR2 FQNNGV. V trimming: 4 bases; J trimming: 8 bases; junction bases outside the gene matches: 9. This CDR3 has 16 amino acids. In nucleotides, the CDR3 is TGTGCCAGCAGCTCCCTAGCGGGGGGGCTTTCCCATGAGCAGTTCTTC. This translates into CASSSLAGGLSHEQFF.

J is TRBJ2-1 and V is TRBV19; D call uncertain. Germline assignment: CDR1 LNHDA and CDR2 SQIVND (reference sequence). V gave up 6 bases and J gave up 0 bases, with 12 bases separating them. This CDR3 contains 15 residues. Written as DNA, the CDR3 is TGTGCCAGTAGCCCGAATCCGAGCTCCTACAATGAGCAGTTCTTC. It codes for CASSPNPSSYNEQFF. Variable domain in full (rest from reference TRBV19 and TRBJ2-1): DGGITQSPKYLFRKEGQNVTLSCEQNLNHDAMYWYRQDPGQGLRLIYYSQIVNDFQKGDIAEGYSVSREKKESFPLTVTSAQKNPTAFYLCASSPNPSSYNEQFFGPGTRLTVL.

The J gene is TRBJ2-7, the V gene TRBV7-2; 11 positions match TRBD2. Germline V gene sequence: CDR1 SGHTA, CDR2 FQGNSA. Trimming cost V 4 bases and J 2 bases; bases outside gene matches: 10. The CDR3 consists of 17 residues. The CDR3 DNA reads TGTGCCAGCAGCTCACGGACTAGCGGGCTTAACCCCTACGAGCAGTACTTC. Translated: CASSSRTSGLNPYEQYF.

V usage is TRBV20-1 and J usage is TRBJ1-2; D gene ambiguous. The CDR3 spans 10 residues. CDR1 is DFQATT and CDR2 is SNEGSKA in the germline V gene (reference sequence). The CDR3 sequence is CSPVDYGYTF. Written as DNA, the CDR3 is TGCAGCCCGGTGGACTATGGCTACACCTTC.

The chain recombines TRBV7-3 with TRBJ2-1, with 16 bases that match TRBD2. Germline loops: CDR1 SGHTA, CDR2 FQGTGA. V dropped 5 bases and J dropped 7; count of bases not matched to a gene: 8. The CDR3 runs to 17 residues. The CDR3 nucleotides are TGTGCCAGCAGCCCCACGGGACTAGCGGGAGGGCTTAATGAGCAGTTCTTC. Encoded protein: CASSPTGLAGGLNEQFF.

For the CDR3, the DNA is TGTGCCAGCAGCTTGGATTTGGCCAACACTGAAGCTTTCTTT. It encodes CASSLDLANTEAFF. This rearrangement joins TRBV5-4 to TRBJ1-1; D gene uncertain. Trimming took off 0 bases at V and 2 bases at J, with 8 bases between the two ends. Germline CDR1 is SGHNT and CDR2 is YYREEE (reference sequence). CDR3 length: 14 residues.

The genes are TRBV7-9 and TRBJ2-1, with TRBD1 as a possible D gene (5 bases). This CDR3 has 13 residues. CDR1 is SEHNR and CDR2 is FQNEAQ in the germline V gene (reference sequence). Trimming cost V 4 bases and J 9 bases, with 13 bases left between them. The CDR3 loop is CASSSVRGGEQFF. CDR3 coding DNA: TGTGCCAGCAGCTCAGTAAGGGGCGGTGAGCAGTTCTTC.

The chain joins TRBV5-1 to TRBJ1-1, with TRBD1 matching over 7 bases. After removal of 4 bases from V and 8 bases from J, the junction contained 11 bases not matched to a gene. The CDR3 contains 14 residues. CDR1 is SGHRS, CDR2 YFSETQ, per germline. CDR3 nucleotides: TGCGCCAGCAGCCGAGCCGGACAGGCTCGCGAAGCTTTCTTT. Translation: CASSRAGQAREAFF.

The rearrangement uses TRBV7-9 and TRBJ2-3; D is undetermined. With 3 bases removed from V and 0 bases from J, the gap between germline ends came to 10 bases. CDR3 length: 15 residues. Germline assignment: CDR1 SEHNR and CDR2 FQNEAQ (reference sequence). In DNA form, the CDR3 reads TGTGCCAGCAGCTTCTTCCAGCGCAGCACAGATACGCAGTATTTT. It yields the protein CASSFFQRSTDTQYF.

The genes are TRBV24-1 and TRBJ2-3; 7 bases agree with TRBD1. With 2 bases clipped from V and 2 bases from J, the junction kept 3 bases outside the gene matches. CDR3 size: 15 residues. Looked up from germline, CDR1 is KGHDR and CDR2 is SFDVKD. CDR3 nucleotides: TGTGCCACCAGTGATTATGGACAGGCCACAGATACGCAGTATTTT. It translates to CATSDYGQATDTQYF.

The CDR3, as DNA: TGCGCCAGCAGCTTGGGGATGGGGCCAGACACTGAAGCTTTCTTT. Protein: CASSLGMGPDTEAFF. J is TRBJ1-1 and V is TRBV5-1; D is perhaps TRBD1 (5 bases). The CDR3 has 15 residues. The germline V gene encodes CDR1 SGHRS and CDR2 YFSETQ. V was pared by 0 bases and J by 3 bases, with 12 bases between.

The rearrangement uses TRBV3-1 (or the pseudogene TRBV3-2) and TRBJ1-2; perhaps TRBD1 as D (6 bases). V lost 4 bases, J lost 8 bases, and 17 bases lay in between. Germline values: CDR1 LGHDT, CDR2 YNNKEL (reference sequence). The CDR3 length is 14 residues. CDR3 sequence (DNA): TGTGCCAGCAGCCTAGGGGGTGGCGGAAACGGCTACACCTTC. Its protein is CASSLGGGGNGYTF.

This rearrangement joins TRBV7-9 to TRBJ1-3; D possibly corresponds to TRBD1 (6 bases). The CDR3 extends over 15 amino acids. Per the germline V gene, CDR1 is SEHNR and CDR2 is FQNEAQ (reference sequence). Trimming removed 1 base from V and 2 bases from J, with 9 bases in between. CDR3 DNA: TGTGCCAGCAGCTTAGAGGGGGGGCCTGGAAACACCATATATTTT. Residues: CASSLEGGPGNTIYF.

The rearrangement uses TRBV5-1 and TRBJ2-1; a possible D gene is TRBD1 (5 bases). This CDR3 is 14 amino acids long. Germline V gene sequence: CDR1 SGHRS, CDR2 YFSETQ. The V gene lost 8 bases and the J gene lost 0 bases, with 12 bases spanning the gap. In DNA form, the CDR3 reads TGCGCCAGTGGGCAGGGCCTCTCCTACAATGAGCAGTTCTTC. Translating it yields CASGQGLSYNEQFF.

The V gene is TRBV27, the J gene TRBJ2-1; 7 bases line up with TRBD1. The germline gives CDR1 MNHEY, CDR2 SMNVEV (reference sequence). The CDR3 contains 15 residues. The trim removed 6 bases at V and 8 bases at J, leaving 13 bases unmatched. CDR3 DNA sequence: TGTGCCAGCAGAAACAGGGGCGGGTATTCGGATGAGCAGTTCTTC. This codes for CASRNRGGYSDEQFF.

V usage is TRBV7-2 and J usage is TRBJ1-2; 9 bases line up with TRBD1. V trimming: 5 bases; J trimming: 7 bases; junction bases outside the gene matches: 8. Germline V CDR1 and CDR2: SGHTA, FQGNSA. The CDR3 spans 14 residues. The CDR3 region is CASSTRDRAGGYTF. The CDR3 bases are TGTGCCAGCAGCACTCGGGACAGGGCAGGTGGCTACACCTTC.